This passage covers 14 T cell receptor beta chains from one sample sequenced in a study of blood T cells in healthy people across ages. For the second PCR, which ran for about 6 to 11 cycles, a sample-barcoded 5' primer and a J-beta primer mix were used. TCRdb reprocessed the 5' RACE reads via MiXCR and lists one record per CDR3 protein. The sample gives about 1.1 million distinct CDR3 sequences, around two fifths of which show up once; about an eighth is in the top ten. The sample consisted of blood. The receptors were gathered from a man aged 18 to 30 in good health.

This clonotype was seen only a few times. V usage is TRBV7-2 and J usage is TRBJ2-5, with 8 bases that match TRBD2. The germline V gene encodes CDR1 SGHTA and CDR2 FQGNSA. The junction had 2 bases not matched to a gene; V was cut back by 0 bases and J by 5 bases. This CDR3 is 14 amino acids long. CDR3 loop: CASSLASGVETQYF. Here the CDR3 DNA reads TGTGCCAGCAGCTTAGCTAGCGGGGTGGAGACCCAGTACTTC. The complete variable domain, with remaining parts taken from reference TRBV7-2 and TRBJ2-5, reads GAGVSQSPSNKVTEKGKDVELRCDPISGHTALYWYRQSLGQGLEFLIYFQGNSAPDKSGLPSDRFSAERTGGSVSTLTIQRTQQEDSAVYLCASSLASGVETQYFGPGTRLLVL.

V gene TRBV12-3 or TRBV12-4 combines with J gene TRBJ1-2; D is perhaps TRBD1 (5 bases). Trimming stripped 5 bases from V and 2 bases from J, with 15 bases between. The CDR3 consists of 15 residues. The DNA for the CDR3 is TGTGCCAGCAGTGAACCCCAGGGACTCAACTATGGCTACACCTTC. Protein product: CASSEPQGLNYGYTF.

As to this clonotype: This may be a read error, as it is one base from a much larger clone. V gene TRBV7-2 combines with J gene TRBJ2-7, with no clear D. In germline, CDR1 is SGHTA, CDR2 FQGNSA. The CDR3 totals 12 residues. The CDR3 protein is CASSLKNYELYF. As DNA, the CDR3 is TGTGCCAGCAGTCTTAAGAACTACGAGCTGTACTTC.

The chain employs TRBV19 and TRBJ2-1; D remains unclear. V gave up 6 bases and J gave up 1 base, with 13 bases separating them. The CDR3 runs to 15 residues. In germline, CDR1 is LNHDA, CDR2 SQIVND (reference sequence). CDR3 sequence: CASRRVGESYNEQFF. DNA of the CDR3: TGTGCCAGTAGACGGGTTGGGGAATCCTACAATGAGCAGTTCTTC.

The rearrangement joins TRBV6-6 to TRBJ1-4; a possible D gene is TRBD1 (5 bases). This CDR3 region has 15 residues. Trimming took 0 bases from V and 3 from J, leaving 8 bases between them. Germline V CDR1 and CDR2: MNHNY, SVGAGI (reference sequence). CDR3 DNA: TGTGCCAGCAGTTACTCCGCGGGGCCTAATGAAAAACTGTTTTTT. Protein sequence: CASSYSAGPNEKLFF.

The rearrangement uses TRBV6-2 or TRBV6-3 and TRBJ2-3; D may be TRBD2 (5 bases). Trimming left V 4 bases short and J 2 bases short, with 10 bases between. Germline values: CDR1 MNHEY, CDR2 SVGEGT. The length of the CDR3 is 14 residues. This CDR3 reads CASSLEAYTDTQYF. DNA for the CDR3: TGTGCCAGCAGTTTGGAGGCCTACACAGATACGCAGTATTTT.

The rearrangement joins TRBV3-1 to TRBJ2-7; D remains unclear. The CDR3 consists of 14 residues. Germline CDR1 reads LGHDT; CDR2 reads YNNKEL (reference sequence). The germline V and J ends were trimmed by 4 bases and 0 bases, with 10 bases remaining between them. CDR3 sequence reads: CASSPLRSSYEQYF. CDR3 nucleotide sequence: TGTGCCAGCAGCCCGCTGCGGAGCTCCTACGAGCAGTACTTC.

This clonotype was seen a few times. The chain recombines TRBV2 with TRBJ1-2; 10 bases map to TRBD1. This CDR3 comprises 19 residues. With 3 bases clipped from V and 2 bases from J, the junction kept 15 bases outside the gene matches. Germline CDR1 SNHLY, CDR2 FYNNEI. The CDR3 loop is CASSDSRPGTGEGNYGYTF. CDR3 nucleotides: TGTGCCAGCAGTGACTCCAGACCCGGGACAGGGGAGGGAAACTATGGCTACACCTTC.

Comment on this clonotype: The junction differs from germline at one of its ends, possibly a read error. V and J are TRBV4-3 and TRBJ2-2, with TRBD2 as a possible D gene (5 bases). Per the germline V gene, CDR1 is LGHNA and CDR2 is YSLEER. The CDR3 contains 13 residues. The CDR3 DNA reads TGCGCCAGCAGCCAAGTGGGCACCGGGGAGCGGTTTTTT. Translating it yields CASSQVGTGERFF.

This clonotype was detected ten times or more. The chain has TRBV20-1 and TRBJ2-3; D might be TRBD2 (5 bases). V was clipped by 1 base and J by 0 bases, with 5 bases between them. Germline values: CDR1 DFQATT, CDR2 SNEGSKA (reference sequence). This CDR3 spans 13 amino acids. CDR3 sequence: CSARGTSTDTQYF. In nucleotides, the CDR3 is TGCAGTGCTAGAGGGACTAGCACAGATACGCAGTATTTT.

This clonotype showed up just a few times. The V and J genes are TRBV29-1 and TRBJ2-3; D assignment may be TRBD1 or TRBD2 (6 bases each). There are 14 residues in the CDR3. Trimming stripped 1 base from V and 5 bases from J, with 13 bases between. The germline V gene has CDR1 SQVTM and CDR2 ANQGSEA. DNA for the CDR3: TGCAGCGTTGAAGGGACAGCCGGGGGAGATACGCAGTATTTT. Amino acid sequence: CSVEGTAGGDTQYF.

This chain links TRBV20-1 with TRBJ2-5; 10 nucleotides agree with TRBD1. This CDR3 comprises 16 residues. Trimming took 2 bases from V and 1 from J; bases not matched to a gene: 7. The germline CDR1 and CDR2 sequences are DFQATT and SNEGSKA (reference sequence). CDR3 sequence reads: CSARPTDRGPQETQYF. In nucleotides, the CDR3 is TGCAGTGCTAGACCCACAGACAGGGGGCCCCAAGAGACCCAGTACTTC.

The rearrangement uses TRBV27 and TRBJ2-1; no reliable D call. Trimming took 3 bases from V and 5 from J, leaving 11 bases between them. The germline gives CDR1 MNHEY, CDR2 SMNVEV (reference sequence). The CDR3 has 14 residues. CDR3 DNA: TGTGCCAGCAGTTTTTTACCGCTAAACAATGAGCAGTTCTTC. It translates to CASSFLPLNNEQFF.

The table lists this clonotype with a few counts. V and J are TRBV27 and TRBJ1-1; 7 bases map to TRBD1. This CDR3 contains 14 residues. Looked up from germline, CDR1 is MNHEY and CDR2 is SMNVEV (reference sequence). V was clipped by 8 bases and J by 5 bases; unmatched bases: 11. This CDR3 is CASLLTGRSTEAFF. The CDR3 DNA follows: TGTGCCAGCCTCTTGACAGGGAGGAGTACTGAAGCTTTCTTT.